The TCR beta chain described here comes from a study of OX40 agonist ivuxolimab in advanced cancers. Here immunoSEQ multiplex PCR was the method, and the copy in TCRdb shows in-frame clones only, minus some. The table has more than 85,000 clones, less than 95% seen once; the top ten hold 1.5% to 2%. The germline gives CDR1 MNHNS, CDR2 SASEGT. This CDR3 region has 15 residues. Trimming removed 3 bases at V and 9 bases at J, with 18 bases between. The receptor was isolated from an adult with an advanced solid tumor such as melanoma, head and neck, liver or kidney cancer. The chain is built from TRBV6-1 and TRBJ1-5; D gene unclear. The source was CD4+ or CD8+ T cells sorted from blood, collected in a trial of the OX40 agonist ivuxolimab. CDR3 region: CASSDRAGRPGPQHF. The CDR3 DNA reads as TGTGCCAGCAGTGACCGGGCAGGACGACCTGGGCCCCAGCATTTT.